The clone carrying this TCR beta chain was counted only a few times. Time point denoted: sample taken at primary tumor resection. The donor population consisted of over 55 patients with untreated, early-stage non-small cell lung cancer. Whole RNA obtained from tumor, nontumor lung or frozen PBMC underwent sequencing without sorting. TCR cDNA molecules each had a unique molecular identifier. TCRdb itself ran the 5' RACE reads through MiXCR, one entry per CDR3 protein. Of 2,500 to 3,500 distinct CDR3 sequences listed, 9.8% are singletons. The data were obtained in a study of spatial heterogeneity in lung cancer. Study summary: Raw reads showed each unique TCR and UMI combination turning up more than ten times on average.

The CDR3 totals 13 residues. V lost 2 bases to trimming and J lost 6 bases, with 9 bases between them. Germline CDR1 and CDR2: SGDLS and YYNGEE. This TCR was recovered from a male donor with early-stage non-small cell lung cancer. The source was normal lung tissue next to the tumor, collected at surgery. V usage is TRBV9 and J usage is TRBJ2-1; D gene unclear. Here the CDR3 DNA reads TGTGCCAGCAGCGTCTATTGGGGCAATGAGCAGTTCTTC. This encodes CASSVYWGNEQFF.